This T cell receptor beta chain was recorded in a study of cytomegalovirus exposure and HLA in healthy donors. Study-wide results and caveats: In presence/absence analyses, roughly uniform sequencing depth across donors was assumed. In vitro testing confirmed three CMV-associated chains as specific for CMV antigens.

This clone occurred a few times. Its antigen remains unknown. PCR was performed using 60 Vbeta and 13 Jbeta primers. Clones were read by immunoSEQ multiplex PCR, and TCRdb kept only the in-frame ones, dropping some. Seen here are some 60,000 clones, 75% to 85% observed once, and the top ten hold over 5%. V was shortened by 1 base and J by 8 bases, with 12 bases between the two germline ends. The CDR3 extends over 15 amino acids. From germline, CDR1 is SGHNT and CDR2 YENEEA. The sequence came from a male donor in good health and CMV-seronegative. Material: PBMCs. The rearrangement joins TRBV11-3 to TRBJ1-6; no firm D call. The CDR3 DNA reads TGTGCCAGCAGCTTAGCTTTTCAGAACGATTCACCCCTCCACTTT. Its translation is CASSLAFQNDSPLHF.